This is a list of T cell receptor beta chains from one sample in a study of blood T cell repertoires in COVID-19. Sequenced by immunoSEQ multiplex PCR; TCRdb stores in-frame clones only, minus some. The data contain 55,000 to 70,000 clones, roughly 82% of them seen just once; the ten biggest clones take up approximately 20%. The sample taken for sequencing was peripheral blood. These receptors all stem from a woman aged 55-69 years with acute or convalescent COVID-19. CDR3s include the opening cysteine and the closing phenylalanine or tryptophan. The D gene is left open where the match is weak. Only some rows state a clone size, as once, few, many or a class for expanded clones.

V,D,size,J,DNA,CDR3
TRBV27,TRBD1,NA,TRBJ1-2,TGTGCCAGCAGTTTATATGGGACAGGCTATGGCTACACCTTC,CASSLYGTGYGYTF
TRBV5-1,TRBD1,NA,TRBJ1-4,TGCGCCAGCAGCTTCTCGGACAGGGAGGTGAATGAAAAACTGTTTTTT,CASSFSDREVNEKLFF
TRBV2,NA,NA,TRBJ1-5,TGTGCCAGCAGAGGTACCCGGAGCAGTGATCAGCATTTT,CASRGTRSSDQHF
TRBV19,TRBD1,NA,TRBJ1-2,TGTGCCAGTAGTGTGACAGGGGGACACAGTGGCTACACCTTC,CASSVTGGHSGYTF
TRBV10-3,NA,NA,TRBJ2-2,TGTGCCGTTGTAGAGGTGCCCGAGGGCGGGGAGCTGTTTTTT,CAVVEVPEGGELFF
TRBV2,NA,once,TRBJ1-1,TGTGCCACCGAGGGGGTAATGAACACTGAAGCTTTCTTT,CATEGVMNTEAFF
TRBV5-1,TRBD1,NA,TRBJ2-7,TGCGCCAGCAGCTTCCGGGACAGAAACTACGAGCAGTACTTC,CASSFRDRNYEQYF
TRBV19,NA,NA,TRBJ2-2,TGTGCCACCAAACGGTTAAACACCGGGGAGCTGTTTTTT,CATKRLNTGELFF
TRBV19,NA,NA,TRBJ1-2,TGTGCCACCCTCGCAACGGGAAGGGACTATGGCTACACCTTC,CATLATGRDYGYTF
TRBV7-3,NA,NA,TRBJ1-2,TGTGCCAGCAGCTTAATAGGCGGGGGCGCAGATGGCTACACCTTC,CASSLIGGGADGYTF
TRBV7-3,TRBD2,NA,TRBJ2-3,TGTGCCAGCAGCTTCCTAGCGGGGGGCACAGATACGCAGTATTTT,CASSFLAGGTDTQYF
TRBV5-1,NA,NA,TRBJ1-5,TGCGCCAGCAGCGCAGACGGGCAGCCCCAGCATTTT,CASSADGQPQHF
TRBV18,NA,NA,TRBJ2-7,TGTGCCAGCTCACCAGAGGCCAGGCAGTACTTC,CASSPEARQYF
TRBV29-1,TRBD1,NA,TRBJ2-3,TGCAGCTTCTCCCGGGACAGGGGGACAGATACGCAGTATTTT,CSFSRDRGTDTQYF
TRBV5-8,TRBD2,NA,TRBJ2-2,TGTGCCAGCAGAAAGGGACTAGTGAACACCGGGGAGCTGTTTTTT,CASRKGLVNTGELFF
TRBV19,NA,NA,TRBJ1-2,TGTGCCAGTAGTATAGATGGGGCGTCTAACTATGGCTACACCTTC,CASSIDGASNYGYTF
TRBV12-3/TRBV12-4,NA,NA,TRBJ2-2,TGTGCCAGCAGTTTAAGGCCAGCGGGGGAGCTGTTTTTT,CASSLRPAGELFF
TRBV14,TRBD1,few,TRBJ2-5,TGTGCCAGCAGCCAATCAAAAACTTCTAGGGACAGGGAAAGGACCCAGTACTTC,CASSQSKTSRDRERTQYF
TRBV14,TRBD1,once,TRBJ2-3,TGTGCCAGCAGCTATACCGGGACAGGGGTAAATACGCAGTATTTT,CASSYTGTGVNTQYF
TRBV29-1,NA,few,TRBJ2-5,TGCAGCTGCCAGGACGGGAAAGAGACCCAGTACTTC,CSCQDGKETQYF
TRBV7-8,NA,NA,TRBJ1-1,TGTGCCAGCAGAAACAGGGTAAACACTGAAGCTTTCTTT,CASRNRVNTEAFF
TRBV20-1,NA,NA,TRBJ1-2,TGCAGTGCTAGTCCGGACAGCCAGTATGGCTACACCTTC,CSASPDSQYGYTF
TRBV10-3,NA,NA,TRBJ1-2,TGTGCCATCAGTGAGATGGCGGGAATAACCTTC,CAISEMAGITF
TRBV5-1,NA,NA,TRBJ1-1,TGCGCCAGCAGCTTGGGAGGTGGGACTGAAGCTTTCTTT,CASSLGGGTEAFF